Sequencing of this TCR beta chain was carried out in a study of blood T cell repertoires in COVID-19. Study background: COVID-19 samples, acute and convalescent, were from the United States, Italy and Spain. T cells, B-cell-depleted T cells, or PBMCs supplied cDNA or gDNA.

The CDR3 has 13 amino acids. V lost 8 bases, J lost 2 bases, and 2 bases stayed unmatched. Germline loops: CDR1 ENHRY, CDR2 SYGVKD. Source study methods: Nucleated cell number was recorded as an estimate derived from reference gene primer amplification. The method was immunoSEQ multiplex PCR; TCRdb's version includes in-frame clones alone and lacks a portion of them. V, J and clone size derive from that table, while D and trimming were established from the DNA sequence. This sample carries 270,000 or so clones, approximately 83% of them seen once, and the ten largest clones take roughly 13%. Input material: peripheral blood. This receptor was identified in a human donor in a cohort sampled during active COVID-19. The chain employs TRBV10-3 and TRBJ2-7; TRBD2 agrees at 11 bases. CDR3 DNA sequence: TGTGCCATCGGGACTAGCGGCACCTACGAGCAGTACTTC. It specifies CAIGTSGTYEQYF.